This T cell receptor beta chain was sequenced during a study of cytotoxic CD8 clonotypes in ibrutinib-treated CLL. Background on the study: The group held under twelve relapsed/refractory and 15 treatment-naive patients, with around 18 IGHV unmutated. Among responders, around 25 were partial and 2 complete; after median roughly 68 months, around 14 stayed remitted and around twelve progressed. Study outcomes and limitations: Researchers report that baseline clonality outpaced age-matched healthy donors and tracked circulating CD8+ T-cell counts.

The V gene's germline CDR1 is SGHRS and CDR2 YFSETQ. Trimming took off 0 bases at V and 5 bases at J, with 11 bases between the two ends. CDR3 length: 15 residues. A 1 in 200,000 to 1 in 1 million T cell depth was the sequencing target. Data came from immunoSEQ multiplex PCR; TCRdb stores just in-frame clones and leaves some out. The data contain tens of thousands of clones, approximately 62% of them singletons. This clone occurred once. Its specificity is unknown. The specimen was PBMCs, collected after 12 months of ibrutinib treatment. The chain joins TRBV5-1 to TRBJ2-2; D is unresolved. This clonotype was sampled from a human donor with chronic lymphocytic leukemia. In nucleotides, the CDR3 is TGCGCCAGCAGCTTGGACTCGGGTGCAACCGGGGAGCTGTTTTTT. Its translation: CASSLDSGATGELFF. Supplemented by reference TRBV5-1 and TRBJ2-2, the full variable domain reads KAGVTQTPRYLIKTRGQQVTLSCSPISGHRSVSWYQQTPGQGLQFLFEYFSETQRNKGNFPGRFSGRQFSNSRSEMNVSTLELGDSALYLCASSLDSGATGELFFGEGSRLTVL.